The next 5 T cell receptor beta chains were all read from a single sample in a study of blood T cells in healthy people across ages. Primers used in a second PCR of about 7 to 12 cycles were a sample-barcoded 5' primer and a J-beta primer mix. TCRdb re-called the 5' RACE reads with MiXCR, one entry per CDR3 protein. The repertoire has around 1.5 million distinct CDR3 sequences, 42% of them found once; the top ten carry roughly 7.9%. Sequenced sample: blood. The source of these receptors is a woman younger than 35 in good health.

This chain uses TRBV3-1 with TRBJ2-5, with D perhaps TRBD1 (5 bases). Germline V gene data show CDR1 as LGHDT and CDR2 as YNNKEL (reference sequence). Trimming took 3 bases from V and 11 from J, leaving 25 bases between them. The CDR3 length is 16 residues. CDR3 loop: CASSHTTGNSYNEQYF. CDR3 DNA sequence: TGTGCCAGCAGCCATACTACAGGAAACTCCTACAATGAGCAGTACTTC.

The J gene is TRBJ2-7, the V gene TRBV29-1; 7 positions match TRBD2. Trimming took 5 bases from V and 7 from J; bases not matched to a gene: 17. The V gene's germline CDR1 is SQVTM and CDR2 ANQGSEA. This CDR3 contains 15 residues. The CDR3 DNA sequence: TGCAGCGTTCCAAGGGTGGGCGGGAGCTACAATGAGCAGTACTTC. Protein sequence: CSVPRVGGSYNEQYF.

On this clonotype itself: A read error may produce the germline difference seen at one junction end. This sequence joins TRBV6-1 and TRBJ2-5; TRBD1 matches at 11 bases. The J call is uncertain, as TRBJ2-7 better fits the DNA end. The germline CDR1 and CDR2 sequences are MNHNS and SASEGT. CDR3 length equals 15 residues. The CDR3 reads CASRDRGRGSCEQYF. The DNA for the CDR3 is TGTGCCAGCAGGGACAGGGGGCGCGGCTCCTGCGAGCAGTACTTC.

This clonotype was found a few times. This sequence joins TRBV27 and TRBJ2-1, with D unclear. Germline V gene data show CDR1 as MNHEY and CDR2 as SMNVEV (reference sequence). V gave up 0 bases and J gave up 1 base, with 13 bases separating them. CDR3 length: 17 amino acids. The CDR3 nucleotides read TGTGCCAGCAGTTTATCGCAGGAGCTGAGGTCCTACAATGAGCAGTTCTTC. Translating gives CASSLSQELRSYNEQFF.

This clonotype has just a few counts. V and J are TRBV13 and TRBJ2-3; D gene uncertain. Germline loops: CDR1 PRHDT, CDR2 FYEKMQ (reference sequence). CDR3 length: 14 amino acids. The V gene lost 3 bases and the J gene lost 3 bases, with 10 bases spanning the gap. CDR3 sequence reads: CASSLPRDTDTQYF. The CDR3 DNA is TGTGCCAGCAGCTTGCCAAGGGATACAGATACGCAGTATTTT.